This TCR beta chain was observed in a study of blood T cell repertoires in COVID-19. Study summary: PBMCs, B-cell-depleted T cells, or T cells provided the cDNA or gDNA that made up the material.

Source study methods: Nucleated cell counts were estimated from reference gene primer amplification. TCRdb's copy holds only in-frame clones and misses some; the assay was immunoSEQ multiplex PCR. That table gives V, J and clone size, and the DNA gave D and trimming. The table shows about 30,000 clones, with about 91% occurring only once. The TCR sequence derives from a man in his fifties with active COVID-19. Source material: peripheral blood.

CDR3 coding DNA: TGCGCCAGCAGCCTACTAGCGGGTCCCTACGAGCAGTACTTC. As protein: CASSLLAGPYEQYF. J is TRBJ2-7 and V is TRBV5-1; 9 bases are shared with TRBD2. CDR1 is SGHRS and CDR2 is YFSETQ in the germline V gene. Losses at the gene ends were 4 bases for V and 2 bases for J; bases not matched to a gene: 4. CDR3 length: 14 amino acids.